A selection of T cell receptor beta chains follows, all from one sample in a study of cytomegalovirus exposure and HLA in healthy donors. Measured with immunoSEQ multiplex PCR; TCRdb has only the in-frame clones, and not every one. The table includes 150,000 to 180,000 clones, more than 75% detected once. Input material: PBMCs. The receptors derive from a woman between 40 and 55 years old in good health and CMV-seropositive. Each CDR3 is given with its conserved first and last residue. A D gene is named only where the DNA matches it firmly. Size tells how often a clone was seen (once, few, many) or the class of an expanded clone, and some rows leave it out.

J,D,V,size,CDR3,DNA
TRBJ2-1,TRBD2,TRBV5-5,once,CASSGRTSGRRAYNEQFF,TGTGCCAGCAGCGGTAGGACTAGCGGGAGAAGAGCCTACAATGAGCAGTTCTTC
TRBJ2-1,TRBD2,TRBV28,NA,CASSQAGYEQFF,TGTGCCAGCAGTCAAGCGGGGTACGAGCAGTTCTTC
TRBJ2-3,TRBD2,TRBV6-7,NA,CASSSSSGSPGGDTQYF,TGTGCCAGCAGTTCCTCTTCGGGATCCCCGGGGGGGGATACGCAGTATTTT
TRBJ2-7,TRBD2,TRBV5-6,NA,CASSRRGLADRFYEQYF,TGTGCCAGCAGCCGCAGGGGACTAGCGGATCGCTTCTACGAGCAGTACTTC
TRBJ1-3,NA,TRBV6-6,NA,CASSDSRSGNTIYF,TGTGCCAGCAGCGACAGTCGCTCTGGAAACACCATATATTTT
TRBJ2-3,TRBD2,TRBV5-1,NA,CASSLALLAGGTDTQYF,TGCGCCAGCAGCTTGGCTTTACTAGCGGGAGGGACAGATACGCAGTATTTT
TRBJ2-7,TRBD2,TRBV14,few,CASSQESGSGRIYEQYF,TGTGCCAGCAGCCAAGAGTCGGGAAGCGGGAGGATCTACGAGCAGTACTTC
TRBJ2-7,NA,TRBV4-2,NA,CASSPTWDNAYEQYF,TGTGCCAGCAGCCCTACTTGGGACAACGCCTACGAGCAGTACTTC
TRBJ2-1,TRBD2,TRBV19,NA,CASSNGAGASYNEQFF,TGTGCCAGTAGTAACGGCGCGGGAGCGTCCTACAATGAGCAGTTCTTC
TRBJ2-7,NA,TRBV29-1,NA,CSVEQGSGSEQYF,TGCAGCGTTGAACAGGGTAGTGGTTCCGAGCAGTACTTC
TRBJ2-3,TRBD2,TRBV9,NA,CASARLAGRTVSTDTQYF,TGTGCCAGCGCTCGACTAGCGGGGCGGACCGTTAGCACAGATACGCAGTATTTT
TRBJ2-3,TRBD1,TRBV19,NA,CASSQRQGADTQYF,TGTGCCAGTAGTCAACGACAGGGTGCAGATACGCAGTATTTT
TRBJ2-7,NA,TRBV4-1,NA,CASSQIPGDTYEQYF,TGCGCCAGCAGTCAAATACCCGGGGATACCTACGAGCAGTACTTC
TRBJ1-1,NA,TRBV27,few,CASSLRNGYDEAFF,TGTGCCAGCAGTCTCAGGAACGGATACGATGAAGCTTTCTTT
TRBJ2-2,NA,TRBV19,NA,CASKVSGDNTGELFF,TGTGCCAGTAAAGTTAGCGGAGACAACACCGGGGAGCTGTTTTTT
TRBJ2-3,TRBD1,TRBV7-6,NA,CASSSGQGLADTQYF,TGTGCCAGCAGCTCGGGACAGGGGTTAGCAGATACGCAGTATTTT
TRBJ1-5,TRBD1,TRBV28,NA,CASSTGQGISGQPQHF,TGTGCCAGCAGTACTGGACAGGGCATTTCGGGTCAGCCCCAGCATTTT
TRBJ2-1,TRBD2,TRBV27,few,CATAGLAAYNEQFF,TGTGCCACCGCGGGACTAGCAGCCTACAATGAGCAGTTCTTC
TRBJ1-1,TRBD1,TRBV6-1,NA,CASSDRGSNTEAFF,TGTGCCAGCAGTGACAGGGGGTCGAACACTGAAGCTTTCTTT
TRBJ1-2,TRBD1,TRBV28,NA,CASGQVIFGYTF,TGTGCCAGCGGACAGGTGATCTTCGGCTACACCTTC
TRBJ2-3,TRBD2,TRBV19,NA,CASSRSGRSTDTQYF,TGTGCCAGTAGTCGAAGCGGGAGAAGCACAGATACGCAGTATTTT
TRBJ1-2,NA,TRBV25-1,few,CASSRTDNYGYTF,TGTGCCAGCAGCCGGACAGACAACTATGGCTACACCTTC
TRBJ2-1,NA,TRBV11-2,NA,CASSLVHAVNEQFF,TGTGCCAGCAGCTTAGTTCACGCGGTCAATGAGCAGTTCTTC
TRBJ2-3,TRBD2,TRBV18,NA,CASSLTSGTDTQYF,TGTGCCAGCTCGCTGACTAGCGGCACAGATACGCAGTATTTT
TRBJ2-1,NA,TRBV19,NA,CASSIGSSSYNEQFF,TGTGCCAGTAGTATCGGGAGTAGCTCCTACAATGAGCAGTTCTTC
TRBJ1-3,NA,TRBV15,NA,CATSKAGTGSGNTIYF,TGTGCCACCAGCAAGGCGGGGACGGGCTCTGGAAACACCATATATTTT
TRBJ2-7,NA,TRBV9,NA,CASSVAVSDEQYF,TGTGCCAGCAGCGTAGCTGTTTCGGACGAGCAGTACTTC
TRBJ2-7,NA,TRBV15,NA,CATSRDGTGLHEQYF,TGTGCCACCAGCAGAGACGGGACGGGACTCCACGAGCAGTACTTC
TRBJ2-5,NA,TRBV5-1,NA,CASGPGSIQETQYF,TGCGCCAGCGGACCAGGGTCTATCCAAGAGACCCAGTACTTC
TRBJ2-3,NA,TRBV5-1,NA,CASSSQGGAQYF,TGCGCCAGCAGCTCGCAGGGGGGTGCGCAGTATTTT
TRBJ2-1,NA,TRBV7-9,NA,CSSSLTGNEQFF,TGTTCCAGCAGCTTGACAGGTAATGAGCAGTTCTTC
TRBJ2-1,TRBD1,TRBV5-5,few,CASSEPGQGVVNEQFF,TGTGCCAGCAGCGAACCCGGACAGGGGGTTGTAAATGAGCAGTTCTTC
TRBJ1-2,TRBD1,TRBV7-2,NA,CASSSVPLDRAVGYTF,TGTGCCAGCAGCTCCGTACCACTGGACAGGGCAGTTGGCTACACCTTC
TRBJ2-1,TRBD2,TRBV5-4,few,CASSREKGLAGVVRQFF,TGTGCCAGCAGCCGGGAAAAGGGTCTAGCGGGAGTCGTCAGGCAGTTCTTC
TRBJ1-1,NA,TRBV18,once,CASSPNEGTEAFF,TGTGCCAGCTCACCAAACGAGGGCACTGAAGCTTTCTTT
TRBJ2-5,TRBD2,TRBV2,NA,CASGGGSQETQYF,TGTGCCAGCGGGGGGGGTTCACAAGAGACCCAGTACTTC
TRBJ2-1,NA,TRBV7-3,NA,CASSLTKVAPLGDFYNEQFF,TGTGCCAGCAGCTTAACGAAGGTAGCTCCCTTAGGGGATTTCTACAATGAGCAGTTCTTC
TRBJ2-1,TRBD2,TRBV27,NA,CASSFGLAGGPSGNEQFF,TGTGCCAGCAGTTTCGGGCTAGCGGGAGGGCCCTCGGGTAATGAGCAGTTCTTC
TRBJ2-7,TRBD2,TRBV6-5,NA,CASSYKLAGAYEQYF,TGTGCCAGCAGTTACAAACTAGCGGGAGCCTACGAGCAGTACTTC
TRBJ2-7,NA,TRBV27,NA,CATQPGLPVSRQYF,TGTGCCACCCAACCGGGACTGCCGGTGTCTCGGCAGTACTTC
TRBJ2-1,TRBD2,TRBV6-6,NA,CASSASSGSFYEQFF,TGTGCCAGCAGCGCGTCTAGCGGGAGTTTTTATGAGCAGTTCTTC
TRBJ2-7,NA,TRBV7-2,NA,CASSWRAGFNYEQYF,TGTGCCAGCAGCTGGCGCGCGGGATTCAACTACGAGCAGTACTTC
TRBJ2-3,TRBD2,TRBV7-9,once,CASSYLAGTSTDTQYF,TGTGCCAGCAGCTACCTAGCGGGCACTAGCACAGATACGCAGTATTTT